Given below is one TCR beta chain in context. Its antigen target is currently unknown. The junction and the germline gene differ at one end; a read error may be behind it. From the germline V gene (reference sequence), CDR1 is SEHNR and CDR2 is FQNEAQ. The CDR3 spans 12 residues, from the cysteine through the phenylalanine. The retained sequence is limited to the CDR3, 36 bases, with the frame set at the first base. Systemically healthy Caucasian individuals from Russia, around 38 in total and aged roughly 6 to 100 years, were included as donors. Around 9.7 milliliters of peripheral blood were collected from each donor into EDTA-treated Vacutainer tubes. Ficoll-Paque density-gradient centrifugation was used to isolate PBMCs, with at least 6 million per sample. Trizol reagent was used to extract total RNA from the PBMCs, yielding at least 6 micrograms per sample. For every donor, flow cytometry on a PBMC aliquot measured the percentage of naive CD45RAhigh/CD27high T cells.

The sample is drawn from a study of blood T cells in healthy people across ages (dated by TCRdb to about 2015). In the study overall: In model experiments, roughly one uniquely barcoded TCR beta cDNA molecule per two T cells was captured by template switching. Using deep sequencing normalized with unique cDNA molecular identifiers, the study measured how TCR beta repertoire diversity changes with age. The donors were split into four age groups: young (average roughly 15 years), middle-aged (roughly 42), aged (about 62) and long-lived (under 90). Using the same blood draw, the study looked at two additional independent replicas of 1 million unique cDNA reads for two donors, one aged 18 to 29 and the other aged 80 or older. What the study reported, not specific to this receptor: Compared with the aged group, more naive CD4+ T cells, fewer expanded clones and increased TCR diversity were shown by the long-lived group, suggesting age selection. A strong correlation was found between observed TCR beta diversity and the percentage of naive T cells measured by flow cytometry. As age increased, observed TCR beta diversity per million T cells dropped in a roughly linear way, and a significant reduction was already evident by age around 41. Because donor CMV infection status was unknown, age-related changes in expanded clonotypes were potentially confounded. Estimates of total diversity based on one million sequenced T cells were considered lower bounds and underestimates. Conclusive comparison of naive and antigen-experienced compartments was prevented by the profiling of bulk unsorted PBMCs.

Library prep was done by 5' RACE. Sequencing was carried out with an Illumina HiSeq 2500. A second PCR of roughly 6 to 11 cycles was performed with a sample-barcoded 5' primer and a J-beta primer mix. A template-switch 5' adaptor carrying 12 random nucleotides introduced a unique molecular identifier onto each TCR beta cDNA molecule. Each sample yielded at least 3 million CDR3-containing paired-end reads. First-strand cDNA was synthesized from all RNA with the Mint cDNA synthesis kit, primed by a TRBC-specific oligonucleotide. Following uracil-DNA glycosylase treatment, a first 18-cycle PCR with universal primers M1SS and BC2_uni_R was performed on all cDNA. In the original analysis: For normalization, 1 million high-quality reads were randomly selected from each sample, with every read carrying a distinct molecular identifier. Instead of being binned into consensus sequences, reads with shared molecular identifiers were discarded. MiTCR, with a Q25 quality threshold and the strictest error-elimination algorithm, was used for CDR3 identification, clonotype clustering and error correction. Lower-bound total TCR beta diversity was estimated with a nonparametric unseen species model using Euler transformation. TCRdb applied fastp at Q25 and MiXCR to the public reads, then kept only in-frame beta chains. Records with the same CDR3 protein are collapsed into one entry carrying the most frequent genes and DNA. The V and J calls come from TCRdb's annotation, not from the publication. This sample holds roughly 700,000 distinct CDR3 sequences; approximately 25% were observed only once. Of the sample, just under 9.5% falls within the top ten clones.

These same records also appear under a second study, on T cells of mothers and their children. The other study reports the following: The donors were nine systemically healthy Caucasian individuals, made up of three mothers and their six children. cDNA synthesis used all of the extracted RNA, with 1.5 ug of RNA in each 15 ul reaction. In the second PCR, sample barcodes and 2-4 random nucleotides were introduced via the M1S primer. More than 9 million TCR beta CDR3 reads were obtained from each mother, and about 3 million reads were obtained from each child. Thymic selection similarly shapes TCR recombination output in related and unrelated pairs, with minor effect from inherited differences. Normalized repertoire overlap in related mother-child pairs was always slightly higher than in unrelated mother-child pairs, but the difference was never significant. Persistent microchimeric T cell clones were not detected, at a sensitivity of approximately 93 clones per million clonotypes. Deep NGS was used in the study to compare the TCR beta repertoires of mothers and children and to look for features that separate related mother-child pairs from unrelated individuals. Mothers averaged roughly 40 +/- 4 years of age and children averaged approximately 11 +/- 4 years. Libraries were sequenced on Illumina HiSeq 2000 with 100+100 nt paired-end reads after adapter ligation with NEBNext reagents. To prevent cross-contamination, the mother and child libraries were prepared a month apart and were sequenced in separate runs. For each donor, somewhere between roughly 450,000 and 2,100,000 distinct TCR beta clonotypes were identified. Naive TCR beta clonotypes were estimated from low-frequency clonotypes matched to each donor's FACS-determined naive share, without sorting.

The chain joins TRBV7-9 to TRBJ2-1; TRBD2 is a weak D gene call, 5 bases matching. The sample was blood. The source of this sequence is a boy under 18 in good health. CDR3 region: CASSFTRNEEFF. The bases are TGTGCCAGCAGCTTCACTAGGAATGAGGAGTTCTTC.